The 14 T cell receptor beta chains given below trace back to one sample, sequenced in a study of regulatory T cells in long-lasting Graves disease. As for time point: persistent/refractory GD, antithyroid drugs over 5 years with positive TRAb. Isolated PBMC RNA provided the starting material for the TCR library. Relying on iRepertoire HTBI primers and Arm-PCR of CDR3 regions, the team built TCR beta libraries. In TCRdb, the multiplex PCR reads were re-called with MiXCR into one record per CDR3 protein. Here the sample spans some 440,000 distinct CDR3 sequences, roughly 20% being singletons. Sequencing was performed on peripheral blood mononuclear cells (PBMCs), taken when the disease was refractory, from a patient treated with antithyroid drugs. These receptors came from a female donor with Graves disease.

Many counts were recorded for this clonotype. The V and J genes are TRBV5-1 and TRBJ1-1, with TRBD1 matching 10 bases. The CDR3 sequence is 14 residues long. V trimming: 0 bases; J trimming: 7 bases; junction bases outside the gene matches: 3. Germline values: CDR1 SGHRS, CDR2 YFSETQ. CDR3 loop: CASSLVGDRGEAFF. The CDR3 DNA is TGCGCCAGCAGCTTGGTTGGGGACAGGGGTGAAGCTTTCTTT. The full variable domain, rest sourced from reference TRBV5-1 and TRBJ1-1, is KAGVTQTPRYLIKTRGQQVTLSCSPISGHRSVSWYQQTPGQGLQFLFEYFSETQRNKGNFPGRFSGRQFSNSRSEMNVSTLELGDSALYLCASSLVGDRGEAFFGQGTRLTVV.

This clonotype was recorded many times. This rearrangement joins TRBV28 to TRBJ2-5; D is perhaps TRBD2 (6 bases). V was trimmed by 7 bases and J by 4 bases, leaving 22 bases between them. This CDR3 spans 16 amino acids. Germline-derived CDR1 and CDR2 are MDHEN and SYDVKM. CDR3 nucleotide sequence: TGTGCCAGCATTACAAGGGACTCTAGAAGTCGAGAGACCCAGTACTTC. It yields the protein CASITRDSRSRETQYF.

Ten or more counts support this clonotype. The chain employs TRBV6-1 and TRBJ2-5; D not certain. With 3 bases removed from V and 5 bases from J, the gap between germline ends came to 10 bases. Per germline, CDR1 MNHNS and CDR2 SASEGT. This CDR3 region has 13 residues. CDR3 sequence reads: CASSDPAWETQYF. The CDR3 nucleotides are TGTGCCAGCAGTGATCCAGCATGGGAGACCCAGTACTTC.

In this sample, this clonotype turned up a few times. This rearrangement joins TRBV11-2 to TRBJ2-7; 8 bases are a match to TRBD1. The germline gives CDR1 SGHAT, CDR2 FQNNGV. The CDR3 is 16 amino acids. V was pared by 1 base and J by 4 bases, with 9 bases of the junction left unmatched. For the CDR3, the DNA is TGTGCCAGCAGCTTAGTGGGGACAGGACCTAATTACGAGCAGTACTTC. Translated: CASSLVGTGPNYEQYF.

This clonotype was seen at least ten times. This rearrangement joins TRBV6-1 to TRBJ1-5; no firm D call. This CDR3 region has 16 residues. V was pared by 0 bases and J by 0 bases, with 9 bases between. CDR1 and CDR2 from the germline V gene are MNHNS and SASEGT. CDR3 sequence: CASSEAVGYSNQPQHF. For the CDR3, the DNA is TGTGCCAGCAGTGAAGCAGTGGGATATAGCAATCAGCCCCAGCATTTT.

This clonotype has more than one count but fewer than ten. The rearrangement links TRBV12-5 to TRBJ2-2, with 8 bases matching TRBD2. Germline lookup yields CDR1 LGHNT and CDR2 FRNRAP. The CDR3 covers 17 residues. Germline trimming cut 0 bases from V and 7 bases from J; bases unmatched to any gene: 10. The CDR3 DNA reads TGTGCTAGTGGTTTGGTTGTAGCGGGGACCCTTAACGGGGAGCTGTTTTTT. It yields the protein CASGLVVAGTLNGELFF.

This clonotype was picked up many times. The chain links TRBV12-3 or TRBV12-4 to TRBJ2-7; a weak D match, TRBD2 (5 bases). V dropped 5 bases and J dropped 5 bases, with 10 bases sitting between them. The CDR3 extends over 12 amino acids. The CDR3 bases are TGTGCCAGCAGTAGGACTGGGAACGAGCAGTACTTC. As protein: CASSRTGNEQYF.

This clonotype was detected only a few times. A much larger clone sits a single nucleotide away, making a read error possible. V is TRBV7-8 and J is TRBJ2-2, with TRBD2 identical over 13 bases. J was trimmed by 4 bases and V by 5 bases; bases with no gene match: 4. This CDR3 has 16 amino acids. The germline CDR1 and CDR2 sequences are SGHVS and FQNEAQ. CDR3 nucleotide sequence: TGTGCCAGCAGCCTGGGGACTAGCGGGGTCACCGGGGAGCTGTTTTTT. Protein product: CASSLGTSGVTGELFF.

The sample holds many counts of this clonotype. The CDR3 region has the DNA TGCAGTGCAACTGGAAGCTTACTAGGATCCTACGAGCAGTACTTC. As protein: CSATGSLLGSYEQYF. V usage is TRBV20-1 and J usage is TRBJ2-7, with a weak D call TRBD2 (5 bases). Deletions cut 6 bases from V and 1 base from J, with 19 bases between. The CDR3 is made up of 15 amino acids. Germline loops: CDR1 DFQATT, CDR2 SNEGSKA (reference sequence).

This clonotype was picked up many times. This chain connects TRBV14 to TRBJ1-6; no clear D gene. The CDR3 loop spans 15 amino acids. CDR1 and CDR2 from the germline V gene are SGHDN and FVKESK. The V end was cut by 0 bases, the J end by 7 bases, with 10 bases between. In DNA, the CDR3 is TGTGCCAGCAGCCAAGATCCCAGTTTCAATTCACCCCTCCACTTT. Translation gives CASSQDPSFNSPLHF.

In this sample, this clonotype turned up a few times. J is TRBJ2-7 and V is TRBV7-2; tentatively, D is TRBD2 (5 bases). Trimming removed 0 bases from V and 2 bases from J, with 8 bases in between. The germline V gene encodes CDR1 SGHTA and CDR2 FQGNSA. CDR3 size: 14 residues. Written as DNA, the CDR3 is TGTGCCAGCAGCTTAGCGCCTAGCCCCTACGAGCAGTACTTC. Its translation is CASSLAPSPYEQYF.

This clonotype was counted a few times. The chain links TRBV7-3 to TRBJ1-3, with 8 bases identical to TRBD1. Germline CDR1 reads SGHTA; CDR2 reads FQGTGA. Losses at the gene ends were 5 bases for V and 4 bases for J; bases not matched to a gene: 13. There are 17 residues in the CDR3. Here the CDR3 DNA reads TGTGCCAGCAGCCCTTTAACCCCGGACAGGGAGGGAAACACCATATATTTT. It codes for CASSPLTPDREGNTIYF.

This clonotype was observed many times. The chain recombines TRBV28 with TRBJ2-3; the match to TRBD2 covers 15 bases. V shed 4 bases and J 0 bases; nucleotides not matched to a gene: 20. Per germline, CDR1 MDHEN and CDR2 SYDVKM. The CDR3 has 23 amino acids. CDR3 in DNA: TGTGCCAGCAGTTCACCTAACATTGACCCCGGGACTAGCGGGAGGACTAGCACAGATACGCAGTATTTT. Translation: CASSSPNIDPGTSGRTSTDTQYF. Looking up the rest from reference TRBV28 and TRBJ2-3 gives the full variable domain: DVKVTQSSRYLVKRTGEKVFLECVQDMDHENMFWYRQDPGLGLRLIYFSYDVKMKEKGDIPEGYSVSREKKERFSLILESASTNQTSMYLCASSSPNIDPGTSGRTSTDTQYFGPGTRLTVL.

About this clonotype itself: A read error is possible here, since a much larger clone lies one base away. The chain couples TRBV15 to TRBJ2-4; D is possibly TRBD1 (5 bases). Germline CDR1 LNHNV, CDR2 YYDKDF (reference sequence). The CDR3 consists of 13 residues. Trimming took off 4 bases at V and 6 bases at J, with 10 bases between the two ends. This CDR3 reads CATSTSQGNIQYF. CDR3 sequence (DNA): TGTGCCACCAGCACATCCCAGGGAAACATTCAGTACTTC.